This T cell receptor beta chain derives from a study of blood T cell repertoires in COVID-19. Study-level information: Sources were T cells, B-cell-depleted T cells, or PBMCs; the material itself was cDNA or gDNA.

Original processing methods: How many nucleated cells were present was estimated from reference gene primer amplification. Assay: immunoSEQ multiplex PCR; the TCRdb copy retains only in-frame clones and omits some. V and J calls and clone size follow that table, whereas D and trimming were derived from the DNA. The sample has 300,000 to 350,000 clones; approximately 86% are singletons. V lost 2 bases, J lost 4 bases, and 10 bases lay in between. This CDR3 has 14 amino acids. Germline CDR1 reads SGHVS; CDR2 reads FQNEAQ. This chain joins TRBV7-8 and TRBJ2-3, with D hard to call. The clonotype originates from a woman under 30 who had recovered from COVID-19. Sample: PBMCs or T cells enriched from blood (not recorded which). In DNA form, the CDR3 reads TGTGCCAGCAGCTTAACGATGAGCGCAGATACGCAGTATTTT. It codes for CASSLTMSADTQYF.